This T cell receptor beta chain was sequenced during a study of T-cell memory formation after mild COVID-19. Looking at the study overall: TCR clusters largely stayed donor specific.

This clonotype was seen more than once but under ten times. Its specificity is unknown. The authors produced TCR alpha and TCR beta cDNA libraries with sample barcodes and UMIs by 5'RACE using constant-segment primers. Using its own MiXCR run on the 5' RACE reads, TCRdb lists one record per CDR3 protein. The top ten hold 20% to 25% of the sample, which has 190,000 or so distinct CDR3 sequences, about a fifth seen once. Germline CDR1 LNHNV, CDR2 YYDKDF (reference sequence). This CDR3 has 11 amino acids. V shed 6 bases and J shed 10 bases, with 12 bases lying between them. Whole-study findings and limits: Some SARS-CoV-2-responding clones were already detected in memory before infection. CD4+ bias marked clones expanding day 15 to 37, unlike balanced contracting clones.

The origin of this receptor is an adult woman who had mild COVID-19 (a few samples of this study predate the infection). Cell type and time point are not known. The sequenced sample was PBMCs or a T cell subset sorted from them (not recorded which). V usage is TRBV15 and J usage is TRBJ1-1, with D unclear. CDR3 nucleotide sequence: TGTGCCACCAGGGAGTCAACACGAGCTTTCTTT. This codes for CATRESTRAFF.